This paragraph reports one T cell receptor (beta chain). This entry belongs to a study of blood T cell repertoires in COVID-19. The wider study: Collection of acute and convalescent COVID-19 samples took place in the United States, Italy and Spain. Sources were T cells, B-cell-depleted T cells, or PBMCs; the material itself was cDNA or gDNA.

The CDR3 loop spans 12 amino acids. The V and J ends lost 7 bases and 0 bases respectively, with 6 bases between them. Germline CDR1 and CDR2: MNHNY and SVGAGI (reference sequence). The authors' processing: By means of reference gene primer amplification, nucleated cell counts were estimated. The data were produced by immunoSEQ multiplex PCR, yet TCRdb's version contains in-frame clones alone and is incomplete. V and J calls and clone size come straight from that table; D and trimming were deduced from the DNA. The table records about 280,000 clones, 70% to 90% of them present only once. The chain joins TRBV6-6 to TRBJ1-2, with D unclear. The source material was peripheral blood. The clonotype originates from a woman between 65 and 79 years old with acute or convalescent COVID-19. CDR3: CASMGANYGYTF. The CDR3 DNA follows: TGTGCCAGCATGGGCGCTAACTATGGCTACACCTTC.